The clone carrying this T cell receptor (beta chain) was seen a few times. Each unsorted sample relied on about 90 million PBMCs as its source of genomic DNA. V lost 6 bases and J lost 8, with 13 bases in between. Germline assignment: CDR1 ENHRY and CDR2 SYGVKD. This CDR3 comprises 12 residues. Repertoires were generated with immunoSEQ multiplex PCR, while TCRdb's copy carries only in-frame clones and drops some. Among about 490,000 clones, 78% were seen once, and the ten largest hold 12%. This record belongs to a study of shared clonotypes between healthy human individuals. The origin of this receptor is a woman aged 40 to 50 in good health. Some clones in this sample may be carry-over from other donors' samples. Sample: PBMCs. V usage is TRBV10-3 and J usage is TRBJ1-2; maybe TRBD1 (6 bases). CDR3 region: CAIRVGTSGYTF. The CDR3 region has the DNA TGTGCCATCAGGGTAGGGACAAGCGGCTACACCTTC.